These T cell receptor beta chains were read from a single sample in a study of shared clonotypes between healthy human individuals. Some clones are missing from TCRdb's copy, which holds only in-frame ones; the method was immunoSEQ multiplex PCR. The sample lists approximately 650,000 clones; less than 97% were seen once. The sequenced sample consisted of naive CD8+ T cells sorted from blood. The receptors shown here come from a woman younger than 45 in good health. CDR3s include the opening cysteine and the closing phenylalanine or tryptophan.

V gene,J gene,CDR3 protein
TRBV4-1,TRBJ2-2,CASSHGGSGNTGELFF
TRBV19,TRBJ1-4,CASNFQGGEKLFF
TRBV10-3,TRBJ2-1,CAIRSQGGEQFF
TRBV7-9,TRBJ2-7,CASSLSAYEQYF
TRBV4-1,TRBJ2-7,CASSQERPLGDEQYF
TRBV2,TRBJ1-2,CASSDRSQLAGYTF
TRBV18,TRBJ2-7,CASSHPMLLREQYF
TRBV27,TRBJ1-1,CASRTRQPQGEGDTEAFF
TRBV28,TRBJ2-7,CASSLSQVSLYEQYF
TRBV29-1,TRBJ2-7,CSVIPGQGAGVYEQYF
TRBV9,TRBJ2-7,CASSPHRDTGYEQYF
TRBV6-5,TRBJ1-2,CASSQTAYLNYGYTF